The rows below give T cell receptor beta chains drawn from one sample of a study of control samples from healthy donors and cancer patients. Using immunoSEQ multiplex PCR, the repertoire was profiled, and TCRdb retains in-frame clones only, with some absent. This sample yields about 86,000 clones, of which about 89% are seen a single time; roughly a tenth belongs to the top ten. Sequencing used PBMCs. The receptors stem from a woman aged 50 to 65 with colorectal cancer. The CDR3 runs from the conserved cysteine through the conserved F or W. The D gene is left open where the match is weak. Clone size is shown for a subset of rows, as once, few, many or a class of expanded clone.

V gene	J gene	D gene	clone size	CDR3 protein	CDR3 DNA
TRBV12-3/TRBV12-4	TRBJ1-1	NA	NA	CASSLVEGEAFF	TGTGCCAGCAGTTTGGTGGAAGGTGAAGCTTTCTTT
TRBV5-1	TRBJ2-5	TRBD1	NA	CASSGGTGSQETQYF	TGCGCCAGCAGCGGGGGGACAGGAAGTCAAGAGACCCAGTACTTC
TRBV7-2	TRBJ1-5	NA	NA	CASTSGGSDQPQHF	TGTGCCAGCACCTCCGGAGGCTCGGATCAGCCCCAGCATTTT
TRBV6-1	TRBJ1-5	NA	NA	CASSVVSVSGNQPQHF	TGTGCCAGCAGTGTGGTTTCGGTGTCGGGCAATCAGCCCCAGCATTTT
TRBV7-3	TRBJ1-1	NA	NA	CASSRDANTEAFF	TGTGCCAGCAGTAGGGATGCGAACACTGAAGCTTTCTTT
TRBV19	TRBJ2-2	TRBD1	NA	CASSIGQGAIGELFF	TGTGCCAGTAGTATTGGACAGGGGGCAATCGGGGAGCTGTTTTTT
TRBV19	TRBJ1-1	NA	NA	CASSSQVNTEAFF	TGTGCCAGTAGTTCCCAGGTGAACACTGAAGCTTTCTTT
TRBV2	TRBJ1-2	TRBD1	NA	CASTTTGGDSYGYTF	TGTGCCAGCACCACGACAGGGGGCGATAGCTATGGCTACACCTTC
TRBV7-9	TRBJ1-2	NA	NA	CASSRADYGYTF	TGTGCCAGCAGCCGGGCTGACTATGGCTACACCTTC
TRBV7-2	TRBJ1-2	NA	NA	CASSTDRSTLYGYTF	TGTGCCAGCAGCACCGACAGGTCAACCCTTTATGGCTACACCTTC
TRBV12-3/TRBV12-4	TRBJ1-1	NA	NA	CASSLAGGRTAFF	TGTGCCAGCAGTTTAGCGGGGGGCAGGACAGCTTTCTTT
TRBV4-2	TRBJ1-1	NA	once	CASSQSGNTEAFF	TGTGCCAGCAGCCAATCAGGGAACACTGAAGCTTTCTTT
TRBV4-1	TRBJ1-3	NA	NA	CASSHPGASGNTIYF	TGCGCCAGCAGCCACCCGGGGGCCTCTGGAAACACCATATATTTT